This TCR beta chain was sequenced during a study of T cell responses to AZD1222 COVID-19 vaccine. Regarding the study as a whole: Donors in the cohort were predominantly white British and more often female, and clonal diversity was possibly underestimated. Only a handful of AZD1222 recipients were seropositive at baseline. Dominant at 160-218 and 743-854, vaccine-associated CD4 TCRs also spanned spike.

CDR1 and CDR2 (germline): SGHRS, YFSETQ. The junction had 4 bases not matched to a gene; V was cut back by 7 bases and J by 2 bases. The CDR3 loop spans 14 amino acids. As regards this clone: What it binds is not known.

TCRdb's table, derived via immunoSEQ multiplex PCR, lists solely in-frame clones and lacks some. The data hold about 130,000 clones, with around 92% observed a single time. The source of this sequence is an adult in good health. The sequencing used peripheral blood, collected on day 0 of AZD1222 vaccination. The chain has TRBV5-1 and TRBJ1-1; TRBD1 aligns across 11 bases. In DNA, the CDR3 is TGCGCCAGCGGCGGACAGGGGGCTAACACTGAAGCTTTCTTT. It translates to CASGGQGANTEAFF.